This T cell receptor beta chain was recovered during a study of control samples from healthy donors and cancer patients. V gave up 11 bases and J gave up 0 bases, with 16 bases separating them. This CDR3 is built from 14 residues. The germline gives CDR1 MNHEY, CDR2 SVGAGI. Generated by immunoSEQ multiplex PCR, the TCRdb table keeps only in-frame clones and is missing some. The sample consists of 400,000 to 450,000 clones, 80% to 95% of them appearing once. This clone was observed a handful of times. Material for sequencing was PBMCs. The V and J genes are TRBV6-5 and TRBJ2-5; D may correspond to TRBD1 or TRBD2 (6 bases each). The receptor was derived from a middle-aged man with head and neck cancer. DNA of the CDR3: TGTGCCGCTCGGGGGCCAAAGTACCAAGAGACCCAGTACTTC. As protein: CAARGPKYQETQYF.